Below are 22 T cell receptor beta chains sequenced from a single sample in a study of shared clonotypes between healthy human individuals. Libraries were prepared by immunoSEQ multiplex PCR; TCRdb keeps only in-frame clonotypes and omits some of them. The table shows about a million clones, with about 70% occurring only once. Sequenced input: memory CD4+ T cells sorted from blood. Subset reported: CD45RA-negative fraction. The receptor set was obtained from a man in his late teens or twenties in good health.

This clone was observed at least ten times. The chain combines TRBV7-2 with TRBJ2-1; possibly TRBD2 for D (6 bases). This CDR3 has 12 amino acids. The V end lost 1 base, the J end lost 10 bases, and 8 bases lay between the germline ends. Germline V lookup: CDR1 SGHTA, CDR2 FQGNSA. DNA of the CDR3: TGTGCCAGCAGCTTAGACGCGGGGGAGCAGTTCTTC. It specifies CASSLDAGEQFF.

The chain couples TRBV14 to TRBJ1-3; unclear D gene. The CDR3 has 12 amino acids. Trimming removed 3 bases at V and 5 bases at J, with 5 bases between. Germline loops: CDR1 SGHDN, CDR2 FVKESK. The CDR3 loop is CASSQDRNTIYF. CDR3 nucleotide sequence: TGTGCCAGCAGCCAGGACCGAAACACCATATATTTT.

Comments on this clone: Within the sample, other DNA sequences also encode this same CDR3. The genes are TRBV5-1 and TRBJ1-3; 7 nucleotides agree with TRBD1. Germline V gene sequence: CDR1 SGHRS, CDR2 YFSETQ. Trimming cost V 0 bases and J 4 bases; bases outside gene matches: 4. The CDR3 totals 15 residues. Here the CDR3 DNA reads TGCGCCAGCAGCTTGGAGGGGGCGACGGGAAACACCATATATTTT. Amino acids: CASSLEGATGNTIYF. Supplemented by reference TRBV5-1 and TRBJ1-3, the full variable domain reads KAGVTQTPRYLIKTRGQQVTLSCSPISGHRSVSWYQQTPGQGLQFLFEYFSETQRNKGNFPGRFSGRQFSNSRSEMNVSTLELGDSALYLCASSLEGATGNTIYFGEGSWLTVV.

The V and J genes are TRBV28 and TRBJ2-7; TRBD1 might be the D (6 bases). Deletions cut 6 bases from V and 2 bases from J, with 11 bases between. Germline V gives CDR1 MDHEN, CDR2 SYDVKM. The CDR3 runs 13 residues. This CDR3 reads CASRVQGPYEQYF. Here the CDR3 DNA reads TGTGCCAGCAGGGTACAGGGACCCTACGAGCAGTACTTC.

V is TRBV7-9 and J is TRBJ2-7; possible D gene TRBD1, 5 bases. Germline CDR1 SEHNR, CDR2 FQNEAQ (reference sequence). Deletions cut 2 bases from V and 6 bases from J, with 17 bases between. The CDR3 loop spans 15 amino acids. The CDR3 is CASSLFQGLVGEQYF. DNA of the CDR3: TGTGCCAGCAGCTTATTCCAGGGTCTGGTGGGCGAGCAGTACTTC.

The V call is TRBV19, the J call TRBJ2-1, with TRBD2 identical over 13 bases. The germline CDR1 and CDR2 sequences are LNHDA and SQIVND (reference sequence). After removal of 2 bases from V and 0 bases from J, the junction contained 19 bases not matched to a gene. CDR3 size: 23 residues. The CDR3 DNA is TGTGCCAGTAGTATATCGTGGACCGAGGGACTAGCGGGGCCCAAGAGCTCCTACAATGAGCAGTTCTTC. Its translation: CASSISWTEGLAGPKSSYNEQFF.

This sequence joins TRBV28 and TRBJ1-5; weak D call: TRBD1 (5 bases). The CDR3 spans 15 residues. Trimming pared 8 bases from V and 5 bases from J, leaving 19 bases between. From germline, CDR1 is MDHEN and CDR2 SYDVKM. For the CDR3, the DNA is TGTGCCAGCCAGGTGGGAGGGGTTATCCATCAGCCCCAGCATTTT. As protein: CASQVGGVIHQPQHF. The variable domain in full, completed from reference TRBV28 and TRBJ1-5, reads DVKVTQSSRYLVKRTGEKVFLECVQDMDHENMFWYRQDPGLGLRLIYFSYDVKMKEKGDIPEGYSVSREKKERFSLILESASTNQTSMYLCASQVGGVIHQPQHFGDGTRLSIL.

This clone has more than one count but fewer than ten. The V and J genes are TRBV30 and TRBJ1-6; 7 bases fit TRBD1. Germline V gives CDR1 GTSNPN, CDR2 SVGIG (reference sequence). J gave up 7 bases and V 2 bases, and 5 bases lay outside the gene matches. This CDR3 has 14 amino acids. CDR3 sequence (DNA): TGTGCCTGGAGTAAGGGACAGCGAAATTCACCCCTCCACTTT. Protein sequence: CAWSKGQRNSPLHF. The entire variable domain, with the rest obtained from reference TRBV30 and TRBJ1-6, is as follows: SQTIHQWPATLVQPVGSPLSLECTVEGTSNPNLYWYRQAAGRGLQLLFYSVGIGQISSEVPQNLSASRPQDRQFILSSKKLLLSDSGFYLCAWSKGQRNSPLHFGNGTRLTVT.

This rearrangement joins TRBV28 to TRBJ1-1; tentative D call: TRBD1 (6 bases). Germline CDR1 and CDR2: MDHEN and SYDVKM. This CDR3 has 12 residues. V lost 7 bases and J lost 8, with 14 bases in between. The CDR3 nucleotides read TGTGCCAGCAAAGAGCCCCAGGGGGAAGCTTTCTTT. Translation: CASKEPQGEAFF.

CDR3: CASSPTGPNVLTF. CDR3 DNA: TGTGCCAGTAGCCCAACGGGACCCAACGTCCTGACTTTC. V and J are TRBV19 and TRBJ2-6; either TRBD1 or TRBD2 may fit D (5 bases each). CDR1 is LNHDA and CDR2 is SQIVND in the germline V gene (reference sequence). The CDR3 covers 13 residues. V lost 6 bases to trimming and J lost 8 bases, with 11 bases between them.

Concerning this clone: At the DNA level, this CDR3 is encoded by other sequences in the same sample as well. The chain employs TRBV30 and TRBJ1-1; maybe TRBD1 (6 bases). V lost 3 bases and J 1 base, leaving 9 bases between the germline ends. The CDR3 consists of 13 residues. Germline-derived CDR1 and CDR2 are GTSNPN and SVGIG (reference sequence). CDR3 coding DNA: TGTGCCTGGAGAAGAGGGGGGAACACTGAAGCTTTCTTT. Translating it yields CAWRRGGNTEAFF.

V is TRBV18 and J is TRBJ2-2; the D gene could be TRBD1 or TRBD2 (5 bases each). This CDR3 comprises 17 residues. The V and J ends lost 3 bases and 5 bases respectively, with 19 bases between them. Per the germline V gene, CDR1 is KGHSH and CDR2 is LQKENI. The CDR3 nucleotides are TGTGCCAGCTCACCGCAGACTTCAGGGAGAGAAACCGGGGAGCTGTTTTTT. Translated, it gives CASSPQTSGRETGELFF.

This sequence joins TRBV19 and TRBJ2-2, with 9 positions matching TRBD1. The germline CDR1 and CDR2 sequences are LNHDA and SQIVND (reference sequence). Germline trimming cut 4 bases from V and 1 base from J; bases unmatched to any gene: 4. CDR3 size: 16 residues. CDR3 amino acids: CASSTWTGENTGELFF. The CDR3 DNA reads as TGTGCCAGTAGTACGTGGACAGGGGAGAACACCGGGGAGCTGTTTTTT.

This rearrangement joins TRBV7-6 to TRBJ2-5; the match to TRBD1 covers 7 bases. Germline V lookup: CDR1 SGHVS, CDR2 FNYEAQ. The J segment lost 1 base and the V segment lost 1 base, leaving 3 bases of the junction unmatched. The CDR3 sequence is 15 residues long. This CDR3 is CASSLGGQSQETQYF. The CDR3 DNA reads TGTGCCAGCAGCTTAGGGGGACAGTCCCAAGAGACCCAGTACTTC.

This clone was detected only a few times. V gene TRBV5-1 combines with J gene TRBJ2-1; D not resolved. Per germline, CDR1 SGHRS and CDR2 YFSETQ. CDR3 length: 12 amino acids. Trimming shortened V by 5 bases and J by 5 bases, and 8 bases separated the two germline ends. DNA for the CDR3: TGCGCCAGCAGGGGCGCCGACAATGAGCAGTTCTTC. Its protein is CASRGADNEQFF.

The rearrangement links TRBV5-1 to TRBJ1-1; weak D call: TRBD1 (6 bases). Germline CDR1 SGHRS, CDR2 YFSETQ. The germline V and J ends were trimmed by 1 base and 4 bases, with 11 bases remaining between them. The CDR3 consists of 14 residues. CDR3 sequence: CASSLRGWSTEAFF. CDR3 DNA: TGCGCCAGCAGCTTGAGGGGGTGGAGCACTGAAGCTTTCTTT.

The chain links TRBV5-8 to TRBJ2-7, with D tentatively TRBD1 (5 bases). This CDR3 spans 14 amino acids. Trimming stripped 0 bases from V and 3 bases from J, with 10 bases between. In germline, CDR1 is SGHTS, CDR2 YDEGEE. CDR3 sequence (DNA): TGTGCCAGCAGCTTGGTAAGGGGCCACTACGAGCAGTACTTC. Protein product: CASSLVRGHYEQYF.

Written as DNA, the CDR3 is TGTGCCAGCAGCTCAACCTGGGGCGGGAGTTCCTACAATGAGCAGTTCTTC. This translates into CASSSTWGGSSYNEQFF. The chain couples TRBV7-2 to TRBJ2-1; TRBD2 aligns across 7 bases. Germline lookup yields CDR1 SGHTA and CDR2 FQGNSA. This CDR3 has 17 amino acids. J gave up 1 base and V 4 bases, and 10 bases lay outside the gene matches.

The gene calls are TRBV5-4 and TRBJ2-7; 9 bases match TRBD2. The CDR3 spans 15 residues. Germline V gives CDR1 SGHNT, CDR2 YYREEE (reference sequence). J gave up 6 bases and V 3 bases, and 10 bases lay outside the gene matches. CDR3 sequence reads: CASSSWGGGAREQYF. In DNA form, the CDR3 reads TGTGCCAGCAGCTCGTGGGGCGGGGGGGCCCGCGAGCAGTACTTC.

V gene TRBV19 combines with J gene TRBJ1-1, with D perhaps matching TRBD1 (5 bases). Trimming removed 3 bases from V and 4 bases from J, with 9 bases in between. Germline V gene lookup returns CDR1 LNHDA and CDR2 SQIVND (reference sequence). The CDR3 runs to 13 residues. The DNA of the CDR3 is TGTGCCAGTAGTATCGGAGGGGTCACTGAAGCTTTCTTT. Translated, it gives CASSIGGVTEAFF.

The chain carries TRBV7-9 and TRBJ2-2; 9 nucleotides match TRBD2. V lost 2 bases and J lost 6; bases outside the gene matches: 4. Germline assignment: CDR1 SEHNR and CDR2 FQNEAQ (reference sequence). The CDR3 contains 15 residues. The CDR3 reads CASSLRAGGAGELFF. The DNA of the CDR3 is TGTGCCAGCAGCTTAAGAGCGGGAGGTGCCGGGGAGCTGTTTTTT. Complete variable domain (other parts from reference TRBV7-9 and TRBJ2-2): DTGVSQNPRHKITKRGQNVTFRCDPISEHNRLYWYRQTLGQGPEFLTYFQNEAQLEKSRLLSDRFSAERPKGSFSTLEIQRTEQGDSAMYLCASSLRAGGAGELFFGEGSRLTVL.

On this clone: The same CDR3 can be traced to other DNA sequences in this sample. V gene TRBV11-3 combines with J gene TRBJ1-1, with D unresolved. The CDR3 is 13 residues long. Deletions cut 3 bases from V and 0 bases from J, with 5 bases between. Germline V gene lookup returns CDR1 SGHNT and CDR2 YENEEA. The CDR3 loop is CASSFGLNTEAFF. CDR3 in DNA: TGTGCCAGCAGCTTTGGACTGAACACTGAAGCTTTCTTT.